This TCR beta chain was identified in a study of blood T cells in healthy people across ages. On this clonotype itself: Its cognate antigen is unknown.

Isolation recovered at least 7 million PBMCs from every sample. Germline values: CDR1 SGHRS, CDR2 YFSETQ. V lost 0 bases, J lost 8 bases, and 11 bases stayed unmatched. This CDR3 comprises 16 residues. Study-wide results and caveats: Roughly linearly, TCR beta diversity per million T cells fell as age increased. There was no known CMV status for donors, so expanded clonotype changes were possibly confounded.

A second PCR, run for about 7 to 11 cycles, used a sample-barcoded 5' primer plus a J-beta primer mix. TCRdb analysed the 5' RACE reads with MiXCR anew, one entry per CDR3 protein. The sample consists of hundreds of thousands of distinct CDR3 sequences, about 45% of them appearing once. This chain joins TRBV5-1 and TRBJ2-1; 7 nucleotides match TRBD2. This receptor was identified in a man older than 75 in good health. Sample: blood. CDR3 bases: TGCGCCAGCAGCTTGGCAGGCGGGAGATCCAGGGATGAGCAGTTCTTC. Translated, it gives CASSLAGGRSRDEQFF. The complete variable domain, with remaining parts taken from reference TRBV5-1 and TRBJ2-1, reads KAGVTQTPRYLIKTRGQQVTLSCSPISGHRSVSWYQQTPGQGLQFLFEYFSETQRNKGNFPGRFSGRQFSNSRSEMNVSTLELGDSALYLCASSLAGGRSRDEQFFGPGTRLTVL.